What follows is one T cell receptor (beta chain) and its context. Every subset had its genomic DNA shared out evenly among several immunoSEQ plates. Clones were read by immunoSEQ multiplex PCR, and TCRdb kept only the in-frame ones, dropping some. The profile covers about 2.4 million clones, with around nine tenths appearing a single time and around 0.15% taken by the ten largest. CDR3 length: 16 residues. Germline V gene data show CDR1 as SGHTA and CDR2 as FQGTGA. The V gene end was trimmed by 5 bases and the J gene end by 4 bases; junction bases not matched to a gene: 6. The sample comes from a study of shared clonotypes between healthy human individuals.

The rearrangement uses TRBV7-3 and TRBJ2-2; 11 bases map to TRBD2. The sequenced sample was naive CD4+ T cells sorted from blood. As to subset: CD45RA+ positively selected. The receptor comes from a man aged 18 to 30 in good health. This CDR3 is CASSQSLAGGTGELFF. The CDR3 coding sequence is TGTGCCAGCAGCCAAAGTCTAGCGGGGGGCACCGGGGAGCTGTTTTTT.